The 7 T cell receptor beta chains reported below all come from one sample, sequenced in a study of PD-1 blockade in classical Hodgkin lymphoma. Brentuximab vedotin exposure varied, and every patient relapsed after autologous stem cell transplantation. The repertoire was sequenced with immunoSEQ multiplex PCR; TCRdb's copy has only in-frame clones and lacks some. This sample has about 31,000 clones, with just over 70% found just once. The specimen comprised peripheral blood mononuclear cells (PBMCs), sampled before the second cycle of nivolumab. These TCRs come from a human donor with classical Hodgkin lymphoma.

This sequence joins TRBV7-6 and TRBJ2-3; D gene ambiguous. Germline V gene lookup returns CDR1 SGHVS and CDR2 FNYEAQ. There are 13 residues in the CDR3. V lost 5 bases, J lost 6 bases, and 12 bases lay in between. CDR3 region: CASSPPMGDTQYF. DNA of the CDR3: TGTGCCAGCAGCCCCCCTATGGGGGATACGCAGTATTTT.

The J gene is TRBJ1-2, the V gene TRBV2; the match to TRBD1 covers 8 bases. The V and J ends lost 2 bases and 8 bases, in that order; junction bases with no gene match: 7. This CDR3 spans 14 amino acids. CDR1 SNHLY and CDR2 FYNNEI come from the germline V gene. The CDR3 sequence: CASSENRGDEGYTF. The CDR3 region has the DNA TGTGCCAGCAGTGAAAACAGGGGGGACGAGGGCTACACCTTC. Filled out from reference TRBV2 and TRBJ1-2, the complete variable domain reads EPEVTQTPSHQVTQMGQEVILRCVPISNHLYFYWYRQILGQKVEFLVSFYNNEISEKSEIFDDQFSVERPDGSNFTLKIRSTKLEDSAMYFCASSENRGDEGYTFGSGTRLTVV.

This chain uses TRBV27 with TRBJ1-3; D is unresolved. Germline V gives CDR1 MNHEY, CDR2 SMNVEV (reference sequence). The CDR3 sequence is 15 residues long. V was pared by 5 bases and J by 2 bases, with 13 bases between. The CDR3 nucleotides are TGTGCCAGCAGTCCCGTATCGGGCGCTGGAAACACCATATATTTT. Translating it yields CASSPVSGAGNTIYF.

The chain uses TRBV6-5 and TRBJ2-1; D possibly uses TRBD1 or TRBD2 (5 bases each). Germline V gene lookup returns CDR1 MNHEY and CDR2 SVGAGI. The V end lost 2 bases, the J end lost 7 bases, and 9 bases lay between the germline ends. This CDR3 comprises 13 residues. CDR3 DNA sequence: TGTGCCAGCAGTTACAGGGGAGCAAATGAGCAGTTCTTC. This encodes CASSYRGANEQFF.

This chain links TRBV7-2 with TRBJ2-3; D call uncertain. Germline V gene lookup returns CDR1 SGHTA and CDR2 FQGNSA. V lost 0 bases, J lost 5 bases, and 15 bases lay in between. This CDR3 is built from 16 residues. The CDR3 nucleotides are TGTGCCAGCAGCTTAGCGCCGTCCCGGCCAGGAGATACGCAGTATTTT. It translates to CASSLAPSRPGDTQYF.

V is TRBV4-1 and J is TRBJ1-6; possible D gene TRBD1, 6 bases. V was shortened by 4 bases and J by 1 base, with 23 bases between the two germline ends. The CDR3 contains 20 residues. The V gene's germline CDR1 is MGHRA and CDR2 YSYEKL. The CDR3 DNA follows: TGCGCCAGCAGCCTTTTGCCCTTTACGGGGGGCGGATCCTATAATTCACCCCTCCACTTT. Amino acids: CASSLLPFTGGGSYNSPLHF.

The rearrangement joins TRBV27 to TRBJ2-3; D possibly corresponds to TRBD1 (5 bases). The CDR3 covers 16 residues. Germline V gene sequence: CDR1 MNHEY, CDR2 SMNVEV (reference sequence). The germline V and J ends were trimmed by 3 bases and 0 bases, with 13 bases remaining between them. CDR3 amino acids: CASSLMARVSTDTQYF. CDR3 in DNA: TGTGCCAGCAGTTTGATGGCCAGGGTGAGCACAGATACGCAGTATTTT.